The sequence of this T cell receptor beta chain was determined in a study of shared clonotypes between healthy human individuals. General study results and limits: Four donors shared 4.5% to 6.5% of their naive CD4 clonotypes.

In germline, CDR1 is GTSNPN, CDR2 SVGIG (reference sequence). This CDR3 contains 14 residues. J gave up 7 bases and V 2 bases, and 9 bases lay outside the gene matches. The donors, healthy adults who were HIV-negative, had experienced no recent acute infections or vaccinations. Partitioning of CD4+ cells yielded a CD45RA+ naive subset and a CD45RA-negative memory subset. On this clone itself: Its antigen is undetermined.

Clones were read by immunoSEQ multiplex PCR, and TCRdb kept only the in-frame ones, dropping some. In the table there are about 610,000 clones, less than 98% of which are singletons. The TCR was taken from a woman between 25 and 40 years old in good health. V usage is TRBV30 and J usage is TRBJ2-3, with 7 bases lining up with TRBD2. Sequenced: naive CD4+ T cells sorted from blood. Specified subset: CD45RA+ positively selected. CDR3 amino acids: CAWSRGRAGNTQYF. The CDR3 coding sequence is TGTGCCTGGAGTCGAGGGAGGGCCGGAAATACGCAGTATTTT.